The 3 T cell receptor beta chains listed next were all sequenced from one sample in a study of identical twins. TCRdb reanalysed the 5' RACE reads using MiXCR and keeps one entry per CDR3 protein. Of 1.5 million to 2 million distinct CDR3 sequences in the sample, about 32% were seen once. Material for sequencing was cord blood. These receptors were taken from a newborn girl in good health.

This chain links TRBV5-5 with TRBJ2-1; D is unclear. Germline CDR1 SGHKS, CDR2 YYEKEE (reference sequence). This CDR3 is built from 15 residues. V was shortened by 1 base and J by 6 bases, with 14 bases between the two germline ends. CDR3: CASSLSPTHPNEQFF. The CDR3 DNA follows: TGTGCCAGCAGCTTGTCGCCCACACACCCCAATGAGCAGTTCTTC.

The chain uses TRBV20-1 and TRBJ2-7; 7 bases align to TRBD2. The CDR3 covers 14 residues. Germline CDR1 DFQATT, CDR2 SNEGSKA (reference sequence). J was trimmed by 2 bases and V by 5 bases; bases with no gene match: 9. The CDR3 bases are TGCAGTGCTCGCACTAGCGCGCCTACCTACGAGCAGTACTTC. Translating gives CSARTSAPTYEQYF.

This clonotype was picked up a small number of times. This sequence joins TRBV28 and TRBJ1-5, with D tentatively TRBD1 (5 bases). V lost 5 bases and J lost 3, with 14 bases in between. This CDR3 spans 15 amino acids. CDR1 is MDHEN and CDR2 is SYDVKM in the germline V gene. CDR3 sequence reads: CASSPYRGLNQPQHF. Written as DNA, the CDR3 is TGTGCCAGCAGTCCGTACCGGGGCCTCAATCAGCCCCAGCATTTT.